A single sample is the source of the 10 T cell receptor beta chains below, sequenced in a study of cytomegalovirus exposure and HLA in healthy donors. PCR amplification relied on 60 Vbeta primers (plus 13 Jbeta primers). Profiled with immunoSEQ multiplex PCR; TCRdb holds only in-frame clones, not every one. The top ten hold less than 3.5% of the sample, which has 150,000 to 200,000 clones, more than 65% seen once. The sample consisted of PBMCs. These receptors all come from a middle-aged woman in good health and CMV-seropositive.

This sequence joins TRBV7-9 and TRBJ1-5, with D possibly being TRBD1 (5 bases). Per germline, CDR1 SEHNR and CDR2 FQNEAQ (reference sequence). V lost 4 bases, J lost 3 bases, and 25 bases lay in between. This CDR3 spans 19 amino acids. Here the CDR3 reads CASSWGREGMGSLNQPQHF. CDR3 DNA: TGTGCCAGCAGCTGGGGCAGGGAGGGAATGGGGAGTCTCAATCAGCCCCAGCATTTT.

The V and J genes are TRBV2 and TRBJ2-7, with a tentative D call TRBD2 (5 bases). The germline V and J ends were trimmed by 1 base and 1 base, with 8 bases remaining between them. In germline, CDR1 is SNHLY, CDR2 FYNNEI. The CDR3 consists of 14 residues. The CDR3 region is CASSEGPGSYEQYF. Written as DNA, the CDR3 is TGTGCCAGCAGTGAAGGCCCGGGGTCCTACGAGCAGTACTTC.

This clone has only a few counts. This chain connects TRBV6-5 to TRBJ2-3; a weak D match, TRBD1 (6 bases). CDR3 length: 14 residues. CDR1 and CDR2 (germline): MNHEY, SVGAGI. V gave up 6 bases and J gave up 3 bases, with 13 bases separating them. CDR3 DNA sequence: TGTGCCAGCAGACCTACAGGGACGACAGATACGCAGTATTTT. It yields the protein CASRPTGTTDTQYF.

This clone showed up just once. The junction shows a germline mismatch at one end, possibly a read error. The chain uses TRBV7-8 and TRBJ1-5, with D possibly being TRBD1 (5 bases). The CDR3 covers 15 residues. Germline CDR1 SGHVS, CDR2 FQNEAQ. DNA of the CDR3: TGTGCCACCAAAGGAGGGACGGGACTCAATCAGCCCCAGAATTTT. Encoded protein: CATKGGTGLNQPQNF.

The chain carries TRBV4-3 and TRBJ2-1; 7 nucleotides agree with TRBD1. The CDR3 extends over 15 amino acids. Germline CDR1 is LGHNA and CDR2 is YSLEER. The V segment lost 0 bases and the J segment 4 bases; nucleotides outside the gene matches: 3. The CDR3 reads CASSQERTGYNEQFF. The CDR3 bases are TGCGCCAGCAGCCAAGAAAGGACAGGTTACAATGAGCAGTTCTTC.

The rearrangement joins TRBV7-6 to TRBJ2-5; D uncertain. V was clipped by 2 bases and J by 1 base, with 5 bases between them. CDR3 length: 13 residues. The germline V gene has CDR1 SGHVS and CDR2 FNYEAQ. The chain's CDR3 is CASSLFSQETQYF. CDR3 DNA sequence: TGTGCCAGCAGCTTATTCAGCCAAGAGACCCAGTACTTC.

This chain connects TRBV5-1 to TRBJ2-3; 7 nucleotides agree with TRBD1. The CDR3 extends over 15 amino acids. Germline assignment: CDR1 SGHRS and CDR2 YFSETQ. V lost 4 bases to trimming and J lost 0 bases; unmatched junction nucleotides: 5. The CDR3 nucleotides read TGCGCCAGCAGCCGGACAGGCGAAAGCACAGATACGCAGTATTTT. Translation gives CASSRTGESTDTQYF.

This chain's CDR3 is CASSLDRGETQYF. In DNA form, the CDR3 reads TGTGCCAGCAGCTTAGACAGGGGTGAGACCCAGTACTTC. V gene TRBV7-2 combines with J gene TRBJ2-5; 7 bases agree with TRBD1. V was pared by 1 base and J by 5 bases, with 1 base of the junction left unmatched. The CDR3 sequence is 13 residues long. Germline-derived CDR1 and CDR2 are SGHTA and FQGNSA. The whole variable domain, remainder taken from reference TRBV7-2 and TRBJ2-5, is GAGVSQSPSNKVTEKGKDVELRCDPISGHTALYWYRQSLGQGLEFLIYFQGNSAPDKSGLPSDRFSAERTGGSVSTLTIQRTQQEDSAVYLCASSLDRGETQYFGPGTRLLVL.

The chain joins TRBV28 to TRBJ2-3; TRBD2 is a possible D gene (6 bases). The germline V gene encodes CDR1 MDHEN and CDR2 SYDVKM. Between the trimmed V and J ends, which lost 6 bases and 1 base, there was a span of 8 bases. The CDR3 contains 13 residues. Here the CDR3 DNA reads TGTGCCAGCAGCCCTAGCGGCACAGATACGCAGTATTTT. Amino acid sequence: CASSPSGTDTQYF.

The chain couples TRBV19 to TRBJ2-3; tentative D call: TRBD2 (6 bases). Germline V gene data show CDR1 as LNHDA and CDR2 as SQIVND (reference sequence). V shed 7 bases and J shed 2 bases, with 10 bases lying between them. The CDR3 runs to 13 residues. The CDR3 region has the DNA TGTGCCAGTACCGGGACTTTCACAGATACGCAGTATTTT. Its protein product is CASTGTFTDTQYF.